This TCR beta chain derives from a study of blood T cell repertoires in COVID-19. Assay: immunoSEQ multiplex PCR; the TCRdb copy retains only in-frame clones and omits some. Of about 100,000 clones listed, approximately 86% are singletons. Germline lookup yields CDR1 MNHEY and CDR2 SMNVEV (reference sequence). Trimming took 4 bases from V and 4 from J; bases not matched to a gene: 1. This CDR3 contains 14 residues. The origin of this receptor is an elderly man with active or convalescent COVID-19. The chain employs TRBV27 and TRBJ1-5; 10 bases are a match to TRBD1. Specimen: peripheral blood. The CDR3 DNA reads as TGTGCCAGCAGTTGGACAGGGGGGAATCAGCCCCAGCATTTT. Protein: CASSWTGGNQPQHF.